This is a list of T cell receptor beta chains from one sample in a study of CD8+ T cells in alopecia areata. Some clones are missing from TCRdb's copy, which holds only in-frame ones; the method was immunoSEQ multiplex PCR. The sample has around 110,000 clones; roughly 55% are singletons. Here the sequenced sample was CD8+ T cells sorted from blood, taken at week 24, from a patient treated with tofacitinib. Receptors were obtained from a human donor with alopecia areata. The conserved cysteine and the conserved F or W are not part of the CDR3 here. Each record gives: CDR3 protein, J gene, clone size, V gene. The size of a clone is reported for some rows only, either as once, few or many, or as a class for expanded clones.

ASSEIGEADTQY,TRBJ2-3,.,TRBV2
ASVPGQSYGYT,TRBJ1-2,few,TRBV2
SVEDRGAYEQY,TRBJ2-7,.,TRBV29-1
ASRAGTGGYEQY,TRBJ2-7,.,TRBV27
ASTRADNSPLH,TRBJ1-6,few,TRBV6-5
ASSEYLTEEAF,TRBJ1-1,.,TRBV25-1
ASSLAGIRFREQY,TRBJ2-7,once,TRBV27
ASRKGTGDEQY,TRBJ2-7,.,TRBV11-2
ASSFRGGNSYEQY,TRBJ2-7,.,TRBV27
SVEEGAPAGANVLT,TRBJ2-6,.,TRBV29-1
ASSLEGALETQY,TRBJ2-5,few,TRBV5-6
AISESGTSTDTQY,TRBJ2-3,.,TRBV10-3
ASSSRDSSYNEQF,TRBJ2-1,.,TRBV7-2
ASSPYAGAQETQY,TRBJ2-5,.,TRBV4-1
SAQGARSYT,TRBJ1-2,.,TRBV29-1
ASSGGTPTDTQY,TRBJ2-3,.,TRBV7-8
ASSLEIGRFEAF,TRBJ1-1,.,TRBV7-9
ASSLLSGLAGVNEQF,TRBJ2-1,many,TRBV5-4
ASSGSSGANVLT,TRBJ2-6,many,TRBV6-1
ASSPLGTAHEQY,TRBJ2-7,.,TRBV6-5
ASSEWQVGQPQH,TRBJ1-5,.,TRBV2
ASSRLAGDQETQY,TRBJ2-5,.,TRBV7-2
AWSNTFQVYEQY,TRBJ2-7,.,TRBV30
ASSQALRAYEQY,TRBJ2-7,.,TRBV4-3
ASSPNPGQHYEQY,TRBJ2-7,.,TRBV9
ASSFIPSSYNEQF,TRBJ2-1,.,TRBV19
AWSVVGNTEAF,TRBJ1-1,.,TRBV30
AWTELGGELF,TRBJ2-2,.,TRBV30
ASSGSTDTQY,TRBJ2-3,.,TRBV7-9
ASSTTYRGGDWY,TRBJ2-7,few,TRBV19
ASSPTTGRTDTQY,TRBJ2-3,.,TRBV7-3
ASSFVAASTDTQY,TRBJ2-3,few,TRBV11-2
ASSSSGTRRETQY,TRBJ2-5,.,TRBV7-9
ASSDLGYDQY,TRBJ2-4,.,TRBV7-9
ASSIAGFDEQF,TRBJ2-1,once,TRBV5-1
ASSPTYYDQSSPLH,TRBJ1-6,.,TRBV4-3
ASSEWLVDENIEQY,.,.,TRBV6-1